A selection of T cell receptor beta chains follows, all from one sample in a study of OX40 agonist ivuxolimab in advanced cancers. The table came from immunoSEQ multiplex PCR; TCRdb's copy has only in-frame clones and leaves some out. The table shows approximately 91,000 clones, with 70% to 90% occurring only once. The specimen comprised CD4+ or CD8+ T cells sorted from blood, sampled in a trial of the OX40 agonist ivuxolimab. The source of these receptors is an adult with an advanced solid tumor such as melanoma, head and neck, liver or kidney cancer. The CDR3 runs from the conserved cysteine through the conserved F or W. A clone size is listed for some rows: how often the clone was seen (once, few, many), or a class if it is expanded.

-,TRBV6-5,CASSYLDRDNEQFF
-,TRBV2,CASSDGLSFRGDTQYF
once,TRBV15,CATSRVRLAGSGEQYF
-,TRBV11-2,CASSSKGQGTTSYNEQFF
-,TRBV6-6,CASSYITINEKLFF
-,TRBV9,CASSVSAGTQETQYF
-,TRBV5-1,CASKIAGSTDTQYF
-,TRBV29-1,CSVEINGNYGYTF
-,TRBV27,CASSLFRGTDTGELFF
-,TRBV4-1,CASSAGTAITDTQYF
few,TRBV19,CASSISLGSSSNQPQHF
-,TRBV7-8,CASSLGQFPYEQYF
-,TRBV2,CASSKFDNEQFF
-,TRBV6-1,CASSVNLAGLNTGELFF
-,TRBV2,CASSKGAGQETQYF
-,TRBV27,CASSFLAGAIGELFF
once,TRBV6-1,CASSDRTDTYSNQPQHF
-,TRBV29-1,CSVATGGRNGYTF
-,TRBV2,CASSETGWGQPQHF
few,TRBV4-3,CASSQVATNTEAFF
-,TRBV19,CASSIGGGGQPQHF
-,TRBV4-2,CASREQGATGELFF
once,TRBV11-3,CASSNRGTGNEQFF
-,TRBV19,CASSLRQAGGYNEQFF
-,TRBV11-3,CASSSSNEQFF
-,TRBV19,CASSFSPTQVAGNTIYF
-,TRBV6-6,CASSYERTADTQYF
-,TRBV6-1,CASRQRQGSDEQYF
-,TRBV7-9,CASSRTAVNTEAFF
-,TRBV2,CASRDTGDGEKLFF
-,TRBV29-1,CSVERGSYGYTF
-,TRBV15,CASHTGTGNTYEQYF